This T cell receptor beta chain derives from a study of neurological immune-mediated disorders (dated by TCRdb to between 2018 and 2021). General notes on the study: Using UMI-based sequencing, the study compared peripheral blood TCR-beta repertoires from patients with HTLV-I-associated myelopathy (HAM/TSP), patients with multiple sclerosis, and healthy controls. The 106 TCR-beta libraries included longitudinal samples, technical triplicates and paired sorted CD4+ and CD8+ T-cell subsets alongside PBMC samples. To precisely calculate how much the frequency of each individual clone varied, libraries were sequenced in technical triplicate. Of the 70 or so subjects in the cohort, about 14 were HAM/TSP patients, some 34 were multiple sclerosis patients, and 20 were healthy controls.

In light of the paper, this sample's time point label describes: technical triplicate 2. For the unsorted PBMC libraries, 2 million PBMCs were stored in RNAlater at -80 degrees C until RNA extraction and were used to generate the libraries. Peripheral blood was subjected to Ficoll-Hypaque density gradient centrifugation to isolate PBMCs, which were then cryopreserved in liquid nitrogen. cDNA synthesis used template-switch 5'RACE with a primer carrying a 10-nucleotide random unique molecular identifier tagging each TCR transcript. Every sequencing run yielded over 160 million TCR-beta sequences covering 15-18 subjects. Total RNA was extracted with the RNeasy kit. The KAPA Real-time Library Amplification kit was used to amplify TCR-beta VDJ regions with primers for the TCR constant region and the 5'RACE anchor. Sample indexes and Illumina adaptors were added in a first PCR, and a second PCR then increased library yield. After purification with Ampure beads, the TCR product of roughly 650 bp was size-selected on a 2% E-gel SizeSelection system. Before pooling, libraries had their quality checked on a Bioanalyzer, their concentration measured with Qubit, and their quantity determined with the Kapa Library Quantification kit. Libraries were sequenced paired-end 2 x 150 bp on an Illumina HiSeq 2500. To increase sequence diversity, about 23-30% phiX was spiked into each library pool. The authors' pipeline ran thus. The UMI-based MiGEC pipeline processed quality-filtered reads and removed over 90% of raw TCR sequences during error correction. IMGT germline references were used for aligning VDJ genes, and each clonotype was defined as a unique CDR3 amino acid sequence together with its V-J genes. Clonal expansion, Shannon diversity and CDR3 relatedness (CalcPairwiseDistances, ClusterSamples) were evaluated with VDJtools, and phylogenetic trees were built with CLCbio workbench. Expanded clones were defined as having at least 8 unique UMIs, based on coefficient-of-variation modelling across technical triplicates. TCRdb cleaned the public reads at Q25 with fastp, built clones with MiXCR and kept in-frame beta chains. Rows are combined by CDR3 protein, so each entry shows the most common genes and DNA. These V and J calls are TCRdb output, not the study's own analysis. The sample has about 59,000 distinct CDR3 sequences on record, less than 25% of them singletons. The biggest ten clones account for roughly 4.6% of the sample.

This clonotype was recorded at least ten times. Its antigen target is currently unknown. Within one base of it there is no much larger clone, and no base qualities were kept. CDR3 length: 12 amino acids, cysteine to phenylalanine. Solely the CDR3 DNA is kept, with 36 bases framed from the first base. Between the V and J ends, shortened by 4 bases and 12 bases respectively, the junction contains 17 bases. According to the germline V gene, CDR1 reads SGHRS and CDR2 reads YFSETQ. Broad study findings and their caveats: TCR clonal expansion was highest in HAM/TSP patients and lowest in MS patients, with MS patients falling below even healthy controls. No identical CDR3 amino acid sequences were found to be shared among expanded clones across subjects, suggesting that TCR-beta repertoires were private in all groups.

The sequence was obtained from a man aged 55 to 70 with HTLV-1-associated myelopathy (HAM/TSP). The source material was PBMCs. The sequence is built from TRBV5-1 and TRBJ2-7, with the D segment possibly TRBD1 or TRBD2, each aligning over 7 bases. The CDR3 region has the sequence CASSTEQGRGYF. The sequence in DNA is TGCGCCAGCAGCACCGAACAGGGGAGGGGGTACTTC.